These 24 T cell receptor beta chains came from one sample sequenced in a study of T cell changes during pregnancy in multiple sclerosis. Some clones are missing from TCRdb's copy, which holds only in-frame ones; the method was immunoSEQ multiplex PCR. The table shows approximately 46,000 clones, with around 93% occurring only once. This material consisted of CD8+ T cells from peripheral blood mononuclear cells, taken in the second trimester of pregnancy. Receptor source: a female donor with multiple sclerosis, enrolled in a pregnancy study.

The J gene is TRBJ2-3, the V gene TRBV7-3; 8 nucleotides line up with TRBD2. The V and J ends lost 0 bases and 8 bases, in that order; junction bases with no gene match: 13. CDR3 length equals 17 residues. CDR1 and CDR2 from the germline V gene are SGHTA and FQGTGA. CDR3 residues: CASSLTVDGGARATQYF. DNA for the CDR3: TGTGCCAGCAGCTTAACGGTGGACGGGGGGGCCCGTGCTACGCAGTATTTT.

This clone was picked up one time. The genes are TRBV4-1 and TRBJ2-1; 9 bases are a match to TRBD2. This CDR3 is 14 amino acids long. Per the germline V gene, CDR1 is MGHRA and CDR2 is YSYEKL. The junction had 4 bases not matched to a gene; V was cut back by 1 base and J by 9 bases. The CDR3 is CASSQGGGAFEQFF. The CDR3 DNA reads TGCGCCAGCAGCCAAGGCGGGGGGGCCTTTGAGCAGTTCTTC.

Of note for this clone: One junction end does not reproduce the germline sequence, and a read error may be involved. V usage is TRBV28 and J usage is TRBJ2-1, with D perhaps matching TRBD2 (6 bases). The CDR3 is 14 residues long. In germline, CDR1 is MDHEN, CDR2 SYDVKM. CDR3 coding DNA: TGTGCCAGCAGTTTAGCCGATCCAGGACCCACGGGGGTCTTC. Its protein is CASSLADPGPTGVF.

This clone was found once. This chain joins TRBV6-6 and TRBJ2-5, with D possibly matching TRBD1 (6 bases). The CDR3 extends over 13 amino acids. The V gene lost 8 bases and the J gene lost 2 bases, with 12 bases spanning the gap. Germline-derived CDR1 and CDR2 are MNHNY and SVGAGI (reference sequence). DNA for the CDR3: TGTGCCAGCTGGGTAGGGGGTCAAGAGACCCAGTACTTC. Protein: CASWVGGQETQYF.

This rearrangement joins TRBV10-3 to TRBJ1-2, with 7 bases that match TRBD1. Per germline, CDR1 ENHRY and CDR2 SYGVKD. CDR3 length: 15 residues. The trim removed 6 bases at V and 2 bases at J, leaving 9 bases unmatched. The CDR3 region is CAIRKFEQGNYGYTF. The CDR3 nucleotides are TGTGCCATCAGGAAGTTCGAACAGGGGAACTATGGCTACACCTTC.

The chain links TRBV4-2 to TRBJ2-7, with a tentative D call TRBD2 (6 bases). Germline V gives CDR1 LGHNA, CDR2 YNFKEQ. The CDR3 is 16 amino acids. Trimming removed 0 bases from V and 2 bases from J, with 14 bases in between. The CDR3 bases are TGTGCCAGCAGCCAAGAAGGAGGGTCAGTTACCTACGAGCAGTACTTC. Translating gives CASSQEGGSVTYEQYF.

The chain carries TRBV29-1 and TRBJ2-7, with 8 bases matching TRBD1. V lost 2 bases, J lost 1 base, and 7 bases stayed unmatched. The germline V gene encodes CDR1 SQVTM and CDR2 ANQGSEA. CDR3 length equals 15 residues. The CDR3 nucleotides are TGCAGCGTTGAACCCGGGACAGGAGGATCCTACGAGCAGTACTTC. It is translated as CSVEPGTGGSYEQYF.

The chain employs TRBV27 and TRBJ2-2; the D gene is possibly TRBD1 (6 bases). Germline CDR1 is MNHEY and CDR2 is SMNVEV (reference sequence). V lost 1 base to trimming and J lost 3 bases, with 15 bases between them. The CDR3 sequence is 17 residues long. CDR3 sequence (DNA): TGTGCCAGCAGTTTATTAGTCGACAGGAGACACACCGGGGAGCTGTTTTTT. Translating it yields CASSLLVDRRHTGELFF.

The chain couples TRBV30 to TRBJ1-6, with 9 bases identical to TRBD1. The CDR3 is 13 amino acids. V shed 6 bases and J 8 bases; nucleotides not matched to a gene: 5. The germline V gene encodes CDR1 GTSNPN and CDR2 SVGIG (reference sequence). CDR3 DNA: TGTGCCTGCCAGGACAGGGGCCATTCACCCCTCCACTTT. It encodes CACQDRGHSPLHF.

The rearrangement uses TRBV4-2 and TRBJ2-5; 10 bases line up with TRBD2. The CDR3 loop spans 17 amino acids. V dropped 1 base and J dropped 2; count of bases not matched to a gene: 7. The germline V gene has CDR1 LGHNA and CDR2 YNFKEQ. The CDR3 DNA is TGTGCCAGCAGCCAAGCAACCCTACTAGCGGGACAAGAGACCCAGTACTTC. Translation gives CASSQATLLAGQETQYF.

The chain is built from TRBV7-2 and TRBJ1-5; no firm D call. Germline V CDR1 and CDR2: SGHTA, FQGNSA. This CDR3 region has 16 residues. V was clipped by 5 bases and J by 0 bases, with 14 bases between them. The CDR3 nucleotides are TGTGCCAGCAGCCGTCAGGCCTCTTATAGCAATCAGCCCCAGCATTTT. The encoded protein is CASSRQASYSNQPQHF.

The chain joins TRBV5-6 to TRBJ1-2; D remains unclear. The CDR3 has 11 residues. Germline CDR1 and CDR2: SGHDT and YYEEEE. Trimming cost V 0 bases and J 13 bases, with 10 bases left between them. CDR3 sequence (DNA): TGTGCCAGCAGCTTGGGCAGAATCACCACCTTC. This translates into CASSLGRITTF.

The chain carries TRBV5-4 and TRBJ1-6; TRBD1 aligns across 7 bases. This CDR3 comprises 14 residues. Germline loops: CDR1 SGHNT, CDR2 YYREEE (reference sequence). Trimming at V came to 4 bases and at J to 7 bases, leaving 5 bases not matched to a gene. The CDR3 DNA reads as TGTGCCAGCAGCCCCAGGGGGGTCAATTCACCCCTCCACTTT. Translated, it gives CASSPRGVNSPLHF.

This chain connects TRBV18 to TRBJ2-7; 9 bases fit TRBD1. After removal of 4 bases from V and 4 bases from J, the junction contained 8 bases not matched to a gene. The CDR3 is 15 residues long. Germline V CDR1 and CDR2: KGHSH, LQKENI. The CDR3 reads CASSLSGDRAYEQYF. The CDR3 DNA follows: TGTGCCAGCTCACTTTCTGGGGACAGGGCTTACGAGCAGTACTTC.

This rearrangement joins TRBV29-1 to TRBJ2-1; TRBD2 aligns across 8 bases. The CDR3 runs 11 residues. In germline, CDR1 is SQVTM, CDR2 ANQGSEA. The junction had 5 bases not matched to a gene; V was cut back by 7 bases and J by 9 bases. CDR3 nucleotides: TGCAGCGGACGGGGGGGCGGTGAGCAGTTCTTC. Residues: CSGRGGGEQFF.

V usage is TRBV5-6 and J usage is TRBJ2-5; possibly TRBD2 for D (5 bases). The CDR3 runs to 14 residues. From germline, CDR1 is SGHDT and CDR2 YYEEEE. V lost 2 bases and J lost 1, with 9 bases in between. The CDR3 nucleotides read TGTGCCAGCAGCTTCCCCAGCGGCCAAGAGACCCAGTACTTC. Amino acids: CASSFPSGQETQYF.

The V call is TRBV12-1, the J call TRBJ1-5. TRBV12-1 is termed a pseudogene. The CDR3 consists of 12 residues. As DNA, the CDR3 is TGTGCCAGCAGCGACCACTCTAGGCCCCAGCATTTT. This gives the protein CASSDHSRPQHF.

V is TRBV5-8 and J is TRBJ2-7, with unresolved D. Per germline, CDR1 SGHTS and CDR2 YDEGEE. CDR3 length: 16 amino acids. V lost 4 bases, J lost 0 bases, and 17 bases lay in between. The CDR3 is CASSPPNGSSSYEQYF. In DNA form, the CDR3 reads TGTGCCAGCAGCCCGCCCAACGGTTCAAGCTCCTACGAGCAGTACTTC.

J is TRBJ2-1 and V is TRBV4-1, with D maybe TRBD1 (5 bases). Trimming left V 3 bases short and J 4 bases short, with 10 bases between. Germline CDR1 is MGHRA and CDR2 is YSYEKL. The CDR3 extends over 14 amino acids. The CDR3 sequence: CASSQVTGYNEQFF. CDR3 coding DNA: TGCGCCAGCAGCCAGGTTACAGGTTACAATGAGCAGTTCTTC.

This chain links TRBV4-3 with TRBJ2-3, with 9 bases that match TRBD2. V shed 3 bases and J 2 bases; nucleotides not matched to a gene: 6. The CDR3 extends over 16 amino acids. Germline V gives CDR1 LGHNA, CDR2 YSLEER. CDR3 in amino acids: CASSQVTSGITDTQYF. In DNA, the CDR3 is TGCGCCAGCAGCCAGGTGACTAGCGGAATCACAGATACGCAGTATTTT.

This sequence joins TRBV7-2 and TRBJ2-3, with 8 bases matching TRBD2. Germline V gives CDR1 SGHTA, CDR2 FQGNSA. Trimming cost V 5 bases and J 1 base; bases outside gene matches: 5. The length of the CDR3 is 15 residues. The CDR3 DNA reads TGTGCCAGCAGCCCACAGACTAGCGGCACAGATACGCAGTATTTT. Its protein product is CASSPQTSGTDTQYF.

CDR3 in amino acids: CASRSGPYGTAGNTIYF. The CDR3 DNA sequence: TGTGCCAGCAGATCGGGGCCGTACGGGACAGCTGGAAACACCATATATTTT. This rearrangement joins TRBV5-6 to TRBJ1-3; 7 bases map to TRBD1. Germline CDR1 reads SGHDT; CDR2 reads YYEEEE. J lost 2 bases, V lost 5 bases, and 13 bases had no gene match. This CDR3 has 17 amino acids.

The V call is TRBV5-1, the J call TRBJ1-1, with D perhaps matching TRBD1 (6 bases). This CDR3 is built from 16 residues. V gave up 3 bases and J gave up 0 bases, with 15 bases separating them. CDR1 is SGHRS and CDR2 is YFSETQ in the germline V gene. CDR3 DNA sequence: TGCGCCAGCAGCTCGAAGACGGACAGCCTGAACACTGAAGCTTTCTTT. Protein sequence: CASSSKTDSLNTEAFF.

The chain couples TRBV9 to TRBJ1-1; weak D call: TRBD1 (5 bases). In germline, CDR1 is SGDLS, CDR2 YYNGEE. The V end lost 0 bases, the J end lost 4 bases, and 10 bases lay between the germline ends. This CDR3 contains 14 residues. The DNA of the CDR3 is TGTGCCAGCAGCGTAGAGGGGTCCTTCACTGAAGCTTTCTTT. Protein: CASSVEGSFTEAFF.